What follows are 7 T cell receptor beta chains derived from one specimen sequenced in a study of T cell changes during pregnancy in multiple sclerosis. Data came from immunoSEQ multiplex PCR; TCRdb stores just in-frame clones and leaves some out. Altogether around 100,000 clones are present, 90% being singletons, with the ten largest covering over 0.6%. Sequenced material: peripheral blood, taken in the second trimester of pregnancy. Source of these receptors: a female donor in good health, enrolled as a control in a pregnancy study.

This sequence joins TRBV19 and TRBJ2-3; perhaps TRBD1 as D (5 bases). The CDR3 is 13 amino acids. V lost 4 bases, J lost 6 bases, and 11 bases lay in between. Per germline, CDR1 LNHDA and CDR2 SQIVND (reference sequence). As DNA, the CDR3 is TGTGCCAGTAGTAAAGGACCAGGGGATACGCAGTATTTT. Amino acids: CASSKGPGDTQYF. Filled out from reference TRBV19 and TRBJ2-3, the complete variable domain reads DGGITQSPKYLFRKEGQNVTLSCEQNLNHDAMYWYRQDPGQGLRLIYYSQIVNDFQKGDIAEGYSVSREKKESFPLTVTSAQKNPTAFYLCASSKGPGDTQYFGPGTRLTVL.

This chain connects TRBV14 to TRBJ1-3; D ambiguous. The CDR3 sequence is 14 residues long. CDR1 and CDR2 from the germline V gene are SGHDN and FVKESK. Trimming took 4 bases from V and 7 from J, leaving 14 bases between them. In DNA form, the CDR3 reads TGTGCCAGCAGCCCCCAGACTGGTCCTAACACCATATATTTT. Its translation: CASSPQTGPNTIYF.

The chain joins TRBV18 to TRBJ2-7, with TRBD1 as a possible D gene (7 bases). The CDR3 spans 15 residues. V lost 2 bases to trimming and J lost 5 bases, with 16 bases between them. CDR1 and CDR2 (germline): KGHSH, LQKENI. CDR3: CASSPVSQGGDEQYF. CDR3 nucleotides: TGTGCCAGCTCACCAGTTAGTCAGGGGGGTGACGAGCAGTACTTC.

J is TRBJ1-2 and V is TRBV6-1, with 9 bases matching TRBD1. Per the germline V gene, CDR1 is MNHNS and CDR2 is SASEGT. V lost 11 bases to trimming and J lost 8 bases; unmatched junction nucleotides: 9. The CDR3 covers 12 residues. As DNA, the CDR3 is TGTGCCGCCACAGGGGGCGCGAAGGGCTACACCTTC. It yields the protein CAATGGAKGYTF.

The chain couples TRBV7-2 to TRBJ2-7; tentatively, D is TRBD2 (5 bases). Germline loops: CDR1 SGHTA, CDR2 FQGNSA. The length of the CDR3 is 15 residues. V lost 1 base and J 4 bases, leaving 14 bases between the germline ends. The CDR3 sequence is CASSLGSGSKYEQYF. CDR3 bases: TGTGCCAGCAGCTTAGGGTCTGGGAGCAAGTACGAGCAGTACTTC.

This clone occurred once. The chain uses TRBV28 and TRBJ1-2; 7 positions match TRBD1. Germline CDR1 MDHEN, CDR2 SYDVKM. Trimming cost V 5 bases and J 1 base; bases outside gene matches: 13. This CDR3 contains 17 residues. The CDR3 nucleotides are TGTGCCAGCAGTCCCGGAGGGGGGACAGTCCTTAACTATGGCTACACCTTC. Its translation is CASSPGGGTVLNYGYTF.

V and J are TRBV13 and TRBJ2-7, with a possible D match to TRBD1 (6 bases). The CDR3 spans 14 residues. Trimming shortened V by 0 bases and J by 3 bases, and 9 bases separated the two germline ends. Germline CDR1 PRHDT, CDR2 FYEKMQ (reference sequence). The CDR3 is CASSLGPGDYEQYF. The CDR3, as DNA: TGTGCCAGCAGCTTAGGCCCAGGGGACTACGAGCAGTACTTC.